The 19 T cell receptor beta chains presented below share a single source sample, sequenced in a study of OX40 agonist ivuxolimab in advanced cancers. Sequencing used immunoSEQ multiplex PCR; TCRdb keeps in-frame clones, though not all of them. Found here are approximately 44,000 clones, 80% of them singletons; the top ten hold about 10%. Source: CD4+ or CD8+ T cells sorted from blood, taken in a trial of the OX40 agonist ivuxolimab. The receptors were gathered from an adult with an advanced solid tumor such as melanoma, head and neck, liver or kidney cancer.

About this clone itself: One end of the junction does not line up with germline, which may come from a read error. The chain is built from TRBV14 and TRBJ1-5, with D possibly matching TRBD1 (5 bases). This CDR3 contains 13 residues. In germline, CDR1 is SGHDN, CDR2 FVKESK. The CDR3 spells CASSQGEYQPQHF. For the CDR3, the DNA is TGTGCCAGCAGTCAAGGGGAGTATCAGCCCCAGCATTTT. Drawing the rest from reference TRBV14 and TRBJ1-5, the complete variable domain is EAGVTQFPSHSVIEKGQTVTLRCDPISGHDNLYWYRRVMGKEIKFLLHFVKESKQDESGMPNNRFLAERTGGTYSTLKVQPAELEDSGVYFCASSQGEYQPQHFGDGTRLSIL.

This clone has only one observation. The rearrangement uses TRBV28 and TRBJ1-1, with D maybe TRBD1 (5 bases). Germline V gene sequence: CDR1 MDHEN, CDR2 SYDVKM. Trimming removed 2 bases from V and 8 bases from J, with 12 bases in between. The CDR3 extends over 13 amino acids. The CDR3 nucleotides read TGTGCCAGCAGTTTACCCCGGCAGGGCGAAGCTTTCTTT. Encoded protein: CASSLPRQGEAFF.

This clone showed up just a few times. The V and J genes are TRBV7-9 and TRBJ1-1; D gene ambiguous. The CDR3 is 14 residues long. Germline assignment: CDR1 SEHNR and CDR2 FQNEAQ (reference sequence). Trimming pared 5 bases from V and 0 bases from J, leaving 10 bases between. The CDR3, as DNA: TGTGCCAGCAGCCCCTCCTCCGTGAACACTGAAGCTTTCTTT. Protein sequence: CASSPSSVNTEAFF.

The chain employs TRBV27 and TRBJ1-2; 9 bases align to TRBD1. The V and J ends lost 2 bases and 4 bases, in that order; junction bases with no gene match: 5. The germline gives CDR1 MNHEY, CDR2 SMNVEV (reference sequence). This CDR3 is 15 amino acids long. The CDR3 sequence is CASSLAGTGIYGYTF. CDR3 DNA: TGTGCCAGCAGTTTAGCTGGGACAGGGATCTATGGCTACACCTTC.

This clone was detected a few times. The chain joins TRBV7-2 to TRBJ2-5, with D maybe TRBD2 (5 bases). Trimming pared 2 bases from V and 7 bases from J, leaving 14 bases between. This CDR3 is built from 14 residues. Per the germline V gene, CDR1 is SGHTA and CDR2 is FQGNSA. This chain's CDR3 is CASSLSRPEGTQYF. Written as DNA, the CDR3 is TGTGCCAGCAGCTTAAGCCGGCCCGAGGGGACCCAGTACTTC.

This sequence joins TRBV28 and TRBJ2-1; D remains ambiguous. In germline, CDR1 is MDHEN, CDR2 SYDVKM. This CDR3 spans 13 amino acids. V dropped 6 bases and J dropped 6 bases, with 12 bases sitting between them. The CDR3 DNA sequence: TGTGCCAGCAGCGACTCCGGGCTCAATGAGCAGTTCTTC. This gives the protein CASSDSGLNEQFF.

The chain links TRBV10-3 to TRBJ2-7; D unclear. V was pared by 2 bases and J by 6 bases, with 11 bases between. This CDR3 has 13 amino acids. From germline, CDR1 is ENHRY and CDR2 SYGVKD. CDR3 nucleotide sequence: TGTGCCATCAGTGAGGGGTACAATTTCGAGCAGTACTTC. The encoded protein is CAISEGYNFEQYF.

For this clone: At one boundary the junction diverges from the germline segment, which might be a read error. This chain connects TRBV29-1 to TRBJ2-7; TRBD1 might be the D (5 bases). CDR1 is SQVTM, CDR2 ANQGSEA, per germline. The CDR3 spans 11 residues. CDR3 in amino acids: CSVVAQGLWNF. In nucleotides, the CDR3 is TGCAGCGTTGTGGCTCAGGGTTTATGGAACTTC.

This rearrangement joins TRBV2 to TRBJ1-5, with 10 bases identical to TRBD1. Per the germline V gene, CDR1 is SNHLY and CDR2 is FYNNEI. The junction had 14 bases not matched to a gene; V was cut back by 6 bases and J by 3 bases. The CDR3 loop spans 18 amino acids. The CDR3 is CASRGSGQGYWANQPQHF. DNA of the CDR3: TGTGCCAGCAGGGGCTCGGGACAGGGGTATTGGGCCAATCAGCCCCAGCATTTT.

This clone was counted a single time. This chain joins TRBV7-8 and TRBJ2-5; D remains ambiguous. V lost 2 bases and J 7 bases, leaving 8 bases between the germline ends. Germline V gene sequence: CDR1 SGHVS, CDR2 FQNEAQ. This CDR3 has 12 residues. This CDR3 reads CASSLQSGTQYF. DNA for the CDR3: TGTGCCAGCAGCTTACAGTCCGGGACCCAGTACTTC.

V usage is TRBV11-2 and J usage is TRBJ2-1; D may be TRBD1 or TRBD2 (5 bases each). V dropped 0 bases and J dropped 6 bases, with 15 bases sitting between them. The V gene's germline CDR1 is SGHAT and CDR2 FQNNGV. This CDR3 contains 16 residues. This chain's CDR3 is CASSLDGASRVNEQFF. As DNA, the CDR3 is TGTGCCAGCAGCTTAGACGGGGCCTCGAGGGTCAATGAGCAGTTCTTC.

V is TRBV18 and J is TRBJ2-1, with 11 bases lining up with TRBD2. CDR1 and CDR2 (germline): KGHSH, LQKENI. This CDR3 comprises 15 residues. The V segment lost 2 bases and the J segment 5 bases; nucleotides outside the gene matches: 2. As DNA, the CDR3 is TGTGCCAGCTCACCAGGGGGACTAGCGGACAATGAGCAGTTCTTC. Amino acids: CASSPGGLADNEQFF.

The rearrangement links TRBV5-4 to TRBJ2-1; the match to TRBD2 covers 10 bases. J was trimmed by 14 bases and V by 1 base; bases with no gene match: 12. Germline CDR1 is SGHNT and CDR2 is YYREEE (reference sequence). The CDR3 consists of 15 residues. This chain's CDR3 is CASSLSYQREGQEFF. The CDR3 DNA reads TGTGCCAGCAGCTTGTCATACCAGCGGGAGGGCCAGGAGTTCTTC.

In DNA form, the CDR3 reads TGTGCCATCGGACTAGCGGGAGCCTACGAGCAGTACTTC. It codes for CAIGLAGAYEQYF. V gene TRBV10-3 combines with J gene TRBJ2-7; 13 nucleotides agree with TRBD2. The ends lost 8 bases at V and 2 bases at J; junction bases unmatched: 0. This CDR3 region has 13 residues. Germline CDR1 is ENHRY and CDR2 is SYGVKD.

Worth noting for this clone: A junction end diverges from the germline sequence, so it may reflect a read error. The V and J genes are TRBV5-1 and TRBJ2-7, with 14 positions matching TRBD2. Germline assignment: CDR1 SGHRS and CDR2 YFSETQ. There are 15 residues in the CDR3. The chain's CDR3 is CASNLQTSGRDEQYF. CDR3 coding DNA: TGCGCCAGCAACTTGCAGACTAGCGGGAGGGACGAGCAGTACTTC.

In this sample, this clone turned up once. The chain employs TRBV5-1 and TRBJ2-5; maybe TRBD1 (6 bases). Germline CDR1 reads SGHRS; CDR2 reads YFSETQ. V was pared by 7 bases and J by 1 base, with 11 bases between. CDR3 length equals 13 residues. This chain's CDR3 is CASQRDIQETQYF. The CDR3 bases are TGCGCCAGCCAACGGGACATCCAAGAGACCCAGTACTTC.

The rearrangement uses TRBV4-1 and TRBJ2-1; 8 bases are shared with TRBD2. Germline V gene data show CDR1 as MGHRA and CDR2 as YSYEKL. CDR3 size: 14 residues. The V gene end was trimmed by 0 bases and the J gene end by 14 bases; junction bases not matched to a gene: 9. CDR3 nucleotides: TGCGCCAGCAGCCAAGAATACACGGGAGGGAGCGAGTTCTTC. Its translation: CASSQEYTGGSEFF.

The V and J genes are TRBV23-1 and TRBJ1-2, with 8 bases lining up with TRBD1. TRBV23-1 is an open reading frame whose function is uncertain. The CDR3 sequence is 14 residues long. With 4 bases clipped from V and 10 bases from J, the junction kept 11 bases outside the gene matches. CDR3 in amino acids: CASSLGDRTHIYTF. The CDR3, as DNA: TGCGCCAGCAGTCTAGGGGACAGGACGCACATCTACACCTTC.

This rearrangement joins TRBV27 to TRBJ1-1, with a possible D match to TRBD1 (5 bases). The germline V gene has CDR1 MNHEY and CDR2 SMNVEV (reference sequence). Trimming removed 1 base at V and 5 bases at J, with 11 bases between. The CDR3 extends over 14 amino acids. The CDR3 DNA sequence: TGTGCCAGCAGTTTATGGCAGGGAGGGACTGAAGCTTTCTTT. Its protein product is CASSLWQGGTEAFF.